The 3 T cell receptor beta chains below were found in one sample sequenced in a study of blood T cell repertoires in COVID-19. Method: immunoSEQ multiplex PCR; TCRdb's copy keeps in-frame clones and lacks some. The repertoire includes some 60,000 clones, roughly 90% of them detected once, and over 1% sits in the top ten. Sequenced input: peripheral blood. All receptors come from a man aged 55 to 70 with acute or convalescent COVID-19.

The V and J genes are TRBV19 and TRBJ2-5; 7 nucleotides match TRBD1. From germline, CDR1 is LNHDA and CDR2 SQIVND (reference sequence). The V segment lost 5 bases and the J segment 1 base; nucleotides outside the gene matches: 13. The CDR3 spans 17 residues. In DNA form, the CDR3 reads TGTGCCAGTAGTCCAGGGGGTCGGTTAGGGCTCCAAGAGACCCAGTACTTC. Its protein product is CASSPGGRLGLQETQYF.

The gene calls are TRBV11-3 and TRBJ2-5; 16 bases agree with TRBD2. This CDR3 spans 17 amino acids. The trim removed 5 bases at V and 5 bases at J, leaving 8 bases unmatched. Germline V gives CDR1 SGHNT, CDR2 YENEEA. DNA for the CDR3: TGTGCCAGCAGCCCTGGGACTAGCGGGGGGGCCGTGGAGACCCAGTACTTC. Its translation is CASSPGTSGGAVETQYF.

The chain employs TRBV30 and TRBJ1-1, with a tentative D call TRBD1 (6 bases). V shed 4 bases and J shed 6 bases, with 15 bases lying between them. The V gene's germline CDR1 is GTSNPN and CDR2 SVGIG (reference sequence). The CDR3 totals 13 residues. CDR3 amino acids: CAWNIRGIPEAFF. The DNA of the CDR3 is TGTGCCTGGAACATCAGGGGTATCCCTGAAGCTTTCTTT.